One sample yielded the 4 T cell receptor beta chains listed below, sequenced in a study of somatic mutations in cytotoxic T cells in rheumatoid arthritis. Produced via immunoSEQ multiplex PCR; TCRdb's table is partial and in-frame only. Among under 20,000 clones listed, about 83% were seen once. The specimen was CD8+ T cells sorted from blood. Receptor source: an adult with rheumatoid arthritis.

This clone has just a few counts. CDR3: CASSYASGRTNEKLFF. The CDR3 DNA reads as TGTGCCAGCAGCTACGCGTCAGGGAGAACTAATGAAAAACTGTTTTTT. The chain uses TRBV11-2 and TRBJ1-4; maybe TRBD1 (5 bases). This CDR3 spans 16 amino acids. Trimming shortened V by 4 bases and J by 1 base, and 13 bases separated the two germline ends. Germline CDR1 reads SGHAT; CDR2 reads FQNNGV.

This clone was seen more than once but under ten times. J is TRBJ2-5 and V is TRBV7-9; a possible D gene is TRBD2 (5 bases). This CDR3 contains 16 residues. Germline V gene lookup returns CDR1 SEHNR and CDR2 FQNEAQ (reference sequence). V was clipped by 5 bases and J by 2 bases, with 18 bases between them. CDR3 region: CASSPTSGFTQETQYF. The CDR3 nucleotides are TGTGCCAGCAGCCCTACTTCGGGATTTACTCAAGAGACCCAGTACTTC.

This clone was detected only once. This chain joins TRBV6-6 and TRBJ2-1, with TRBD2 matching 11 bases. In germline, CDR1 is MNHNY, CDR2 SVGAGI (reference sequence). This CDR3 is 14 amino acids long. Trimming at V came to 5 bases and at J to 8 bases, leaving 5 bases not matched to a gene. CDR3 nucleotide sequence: TGTGCCAGCAGTGTTAGCGGGGGGGCCCATGAGCAGTTCTTC. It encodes CASSVSGGAHEQFF.

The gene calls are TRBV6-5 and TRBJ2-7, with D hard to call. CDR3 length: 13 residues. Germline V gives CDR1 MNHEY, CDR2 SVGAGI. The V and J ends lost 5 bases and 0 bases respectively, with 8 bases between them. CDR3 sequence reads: CASSQLGSYEQYF. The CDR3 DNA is TGTGCCAGCAGTCAACTGGGCTCCTACGAGCAGTACTTC.